Below are 28 T cell receptor beta chains sequenced from a single sample in a study of T cell responses to AZD1222 COVID-19 vaccine. Produced via immunoSEQ multiplex PCR; TCRdb's table is partial and in-frame only. The table lists some 150,000 clones, roughly nine tenths of them singletons. The specimen was peripheral blood, collected 28 days after the second AZD1222 dose. The receptor set was obtained from an adult who received the AZD1222 COVID-19 vaccine.

The gene calls are TRBV30 and TRBJ1-1; 12 positions match TRBD1. Unmatched junction bases numbered 7, after V lost 3 bases and J lost 5 bases. CDR3 length equals 15 residues. Germline CDR1 GTSNPN, CDR2 SVGIG (reference sequence). The CDR3 bases are TGTGCCTGGAGCGTGGGACAGGGGGCGCTTACTGAAGCTTTCTTT. Translating gives CAWSVGQGALTEAFF.

The genes are TRBV15 and TRBJ1-2; D gene uncertain. The CDR3 extends over 14 amino acids. Germline V CDR1 and CDR2: LNHNV, YYDKDF (reference sequence). V lost 1 base, J lost 5 bases, and 11 bases lay in between. The CDR3 region is CATSRGIGDYGYTF. CDR3 bases: TGTGCCACCAGCAGAGGAATAGGTGATTATGGCTACACCTTC.

This sequence joins TRBV27 and TRBJ2-7; TRBD1 agrees at 7 bases. CDR1 MNHEY and CDR2 SMNVEV come from the germline V gene (reference sequence). V dropped 5 bases and J dropped 1; count of bases not matched to a gene: 5. This CDR3 has 14 residues. The CDR3 sequence is CASSARQGSYEQYF. The CDR3, as DNA: TGTGCCAGCAGTGCCAGACAGGGTTCCTACGAGCAGTACTTC.

The genes are TRBV9 and TRBJ1-1; unclear D gene. The CDR3 totals 15 residues. CDR1 and CDR2 (germline): SGDLS, YYNGEE. V was cut by 0 bases and J by 3 bases, with 12 bases left in between. CDR3 nucleotide sequence: TGTGCCAGCAGCGTAGATACGGAGGGATACACTGAAGCTTTCTTT. This gives the protein CASSVDTEGYTEAFF.

This sequence joins TRBV7-9 and TRBJ1-1; the D gene is possibly TRBD1 (5 bases). V lost 1 base and J lost 11, with 8 bases in between. Germline V gives CDR1 SEHNR, CDR2 FQNEAQ (reference sequence). This CDR3 is built from 11 residues. In DNA, the CDR3 is TGTGCCAGCAGCTTAGGTCAGGGCGCTTTCTTT. Its protein product is CASSLGQGAFF.

The chain links TRBV19 to TRBJ1-2; the D gene is possibly TRBD1 (5 bases). Germline V lookup: CDR1 LNHDA, CDR2 SQIVND (reference sequence). This CDR3 is 13 amino acids long. Deletions cut 5 bases from V and 7 bases from J, with 14 bases between. The CDR3 region is CASSQGMGGGYTF. CDR3 bases: TGTGCCAGTAGTCAAGGGATGGGGGGTGGCTACACCTTC.

This clone is a singleton in its sample. The chain employs TRBV5-6 and TRBJ1-1; possibly TRBD1 for D (6 bases). Trimming removed 2 bases from V and 2 bases from J, with 13 bases in between. Per the germline V gene, CDR1 is SGHDT and CDR2 is YYEEEE. There are 15 residues in the CDR3. CDR3 region: CASSFWTVPNTEAFF. CDR3 nucleotides: TGTGCCAGCAGCTTCTGGACAGTCCCAAACACTGAAGCTTTCTTT.

This clone has a single count. The chain recombines TRBV10-3 with TRBJ1-3, with a tentative D call TRBD1 (5 bases). The ends were cut back, 2 bases at V and 0 bases at J, with 11 bases in the middle. The CDR3 has 16 residues. Looked up from germline, CDR1 is ENHRY and CDR2 is SYGVKD. CDR3 region: CAISETAGTSGNTIYF. DNA for the CDR3: TGTGCCATCAGTGAGACAGCGGGGACCTCTGGAAACACCATATATTTT.

The rearrangement uses TRBV5-1 and TRBJ2-7, with D perhaps TRBD1 or TRBD2 (6 bases each). The CDR3 consists of 16 residues. In germline, CDR1 is SGHRS, CDR2 YFSETQ. V was cut by 2 bases and J by 5 bases, with 20 bases left in between. The CDR3 coding sequence is TGCGCCAGCAGCTTAAAGATCGGGTGGGGGGCTGACGAGCAGTACTTC. Translation: CASSLKIGWGADEQYF.

The chain combines TRBV6-6 with TRBJ1-1, with 9 bases fitting TRBD1. The CDR3 contains 14 residues. Germline V lookup: CDR1 MNHNY, CDR2 SVGAGI (reference sequence). V was pared by 6 bases and J by 8 bases, with 10 bases of the junction left unmatched. In nucleotides, the CDR3 is TGTGCCAGCAGGCCACAGGGGGCGACTCAGGAAGCTTTCTTT. Protein: CASRPQGATQEAFF.

Written as DNA, the CDR3 is TGTGCCAGCAGTGAAAACGCCCGTCGGGGGACCCTCCACTTT. Protein product: CASSENARRGTLHF. V and J are TRBV2 and TRBJ1-6; possible D gene TRBD1, 5 bases. This CDR3 has 14 residues. CDR1 SNHLY and CDR2 FYNNEI come from the germline V gene. V was clipped by 2 bases and J by 14 bases, with 16 bases between them.

The genes are TRBV11-2 and TRBJ2-3, with TRBD1 matching over 7 bases. V shed 5 bases and J 6 bases; nucleotides not matched to a gene: 8. The CDR3 is 14 amino acids. Germline V gives CDR1 SGHAT, CDR2 FQNNGV. The CDR3 loop reads CASSQTGKSDTQYF. The CDR3 DNA reads as TGTGCCAGCAGCCAGACAGGGAAGAGTGATACGCAGTATTTT.

V is TRBV6-4 and J is TRBJ2-1; 14 nucleotides agree with TRBD2. The CDR3 is 15 amino acids. The germline gives CDR1 MRHNA, CDR2 SNTAGT. V shed 8 bases, J shed 8 bases, and the junction held 8 bases outside the gene matches. This CDR3 reads CASAGTSGRGDEQFF. The DNA of the CDR3 is TGTGCCAGCGCCGGGACTAGCGGGAGAGGGGATGAGCAGTTCTTC.

V usage is TRBV9 and J usage is TRBJ1-6; D unresolved. Germline V lookup: CDR1 SGDLS, CDR2 YYNGEE. The CDR3 contains 13 residues. Trimming shortened V by 3 bases and J by 7 bases, and 8 bases separated the two germline ends. DNA of the CDR3: TGTGCCAGCAGCGCCCGACCGAATTCACCCCTCCACTTT. This codes for CASSARPNSPLHF.

This clone was recorded only once. For the CDR3, the DNA is TGTGCCAGCAGCTCTCCCGGGACAGGGGACAATGAGCAGTTCTTC. This encodes CASSSPGTGDNEQFF. V and J are TRBV5-5 and TRBJ2-1; 10 nucleotides align to TRBD1. J was trimmed by 5 bases and V by 3 bases; bases with no gene match: 5. CDR3 length equals 15 residues. Per germline, CDR1 SGHKS and CDR2 YYEKEE (reference sequence).

The chain couples TRBV3-1 (or the pseudogene TRBV3-2) to TRBJ2-7; D is tentatively TRBD1 or TRBD2 (5 bases each). V lost 4 bases and J lost 4, with 11 bases in between. The CDR3 has 13 residues. Looked up from germline, CDR1 is LGHDT and CDR2 is YNNKEL (reference sequence). Written as DNA, the CDR3 is TGTGCCAGCAGCCGAGAGAGGGGTTACGAGCAGTACTTC. Translating gives CASSRERGYEQYF.

The chain joins TRBV28 to TRBJ2-6; 7 nucleotides align to TRBD1. CDR3 length: 16 residues. Trimming cost V 4 bases and J 0 bases; bases outside gene matches: 3. Germline lookup yields CDR1 MDHEN and CDR2 SYDVKM. The CDR3 nucleotides read TGTGCCAGCAGTTCCGGGACAGTCTCTGGGGCCAACGTCCTGACTTTC. Translation: CASSSGTVSGANVLTF.

The rearrangement joins TRBV29-1 to TRBJ2-1; D may be TRBD2 (6 bases). The V gene lost 6 bases and the J gene lost 8 bases, with 14 bases spanning the gap. In germline, CDR1 is SQVTM, CDR2 ANQGSEA. This CDR3 has 12 residues. CDR3 loop: CSVGRDGDEQFF. DNA of the CDR3: TGCAGCGTAGGGCGGGACGGGGATGAGCAGTTCTTC.

The V and J genes are TRBV28 and TRBJ2-7, with TRBD2 as a possible D gene (5 bases). The CDR3 loop spans 13 amino acids. Trimming took off 5 bases at V and 6 bases at J, with 14 bases between the two ends. CDR1 and CDR2 (germline): MDHEN, SYDVKM. In nucleotides, the CDR3 is TGTGCCAGCAGTCTGGACTCCCGGGGCGAGCAGTACTTC. It translates to CASSLDSRGEQYF.

This sequence joins TRBV29-1 and TRBJ2-7, with 9 bases that match TRBD2. V was pared by 4 bases and J by 4 bases, with 2 bases of the junction left unmatched. Germline CDR1 and CDR2: SQVTM and ANQGSEA. This CDR3 is 12 amino acids long. The CDR3 loop is CSVVAGEYEQYF. The CDR3 DNA sequence: TGCAGCGTTGTAGCGGGAGAGTACGAGCAGTACTTC.

This clone was detected only once. The rearrangement uses TRBV27 and TRBJ1-6, with D possibly being TRBD1 (6 bases). This CDR3 spans 14 amino acids. CDR1 and CDR2 (germline): MNHEY, SMNVEV (reference sequence). V was shortened by 3 bases and J by 7 bases, with 10 bases between the two germline ends. This chain's CDR3 is CASSFGQGNSPLHF. CDR3 coding DNA: TGTGCCAGCAGTTTTGGGCAGGGGAATTCACCCCTCCACTTT.

The gene calls are TRBV2 and TRBJ1-2; D gene uncertain. The V gene lost 1 base and the J gene lost 3 bases, with 9 bases spanning the gap. This CDR3 is 14 amino acids long. Germline lookup yields CDR1 SNHLY and CDR2 FYNNEI. Here the CDR3 reads CASSEEVAHYGYTF. The CDR3 DNA sequence: TGTGCCAGCAGTGAAGAGGTAGCCCACTATGGCTACACCTTC.

The chain has TRBV30 and TRBJ1-1; 9 nucleotides match TRBD1. CDR1 GTSNPN and CDR2 SVGIG come from the germline V gene (reference sequence). V was pared by 3 bases and J by 4 bases, with 6 bases of the junction left unmatched. This CDR3 is built from 14 residues. The CDR3 spells CAWREQGAGTEAFF. The CDR3 DNA reads as TGTGCCTGGAGGGAACAGGGGGCCGGCACTGAAGCTTTCTTT.

This clone was recorded once. The chain links TRBV2 to TRBJ2-5; 13 bases align to TRBD2. The trim removed 6 bases at V and 5 bases at J, leaving 3 bases unmatched. CDR1 is SNHLY, CDR2 FYNNEI, per germline. The CDR3 sequence is 14 residues long. The CDR3 bases are TGTGCCAGCAGCCCACTAGCGGGAGGGGAGACCCAGTACTTC. Residues: CASSPLAGGETQYF.

The J gene is TRBJ1-1, the V gene TRBV30; D remains ambiguous. CDR1 is GTSNPN, CDR2 SVGIG, per germline (reference sequence). The V end lost 1 base, the J end lost 4 bases, and 4 bases lay between the germline ends. CDR3 size: 11 residues. CDR3 region: CAWSESTEAFF. The CDR3 DNA reads as TGTGCCTGGAGTGAGAGCACTGAAGCTTTCTTT.

V usage is TRBV19 and J usage is TRBJ2-3, with D tentatively TRBD2 (6 bases). The V gene's germline CDR1 is LNHDA and CDR2 SQIVND (reference sequence). The CDR3 is 14 residues long. Trimming cost V 5 bases and J 6 bases, with 15 bases left between them. The CDR3 spells CASSLRPEGDTQYF. The CDR3 DNA reads TGTGCCAGTAGTCTCCGTCCGGAGGGGGATACGCAGTATTTT.

V and J are TRBV30 and TRBJ2-1, with 8 bases matching TRBD2. From germline, CDR1 is GTSNPN and CDR2 SVGIG (reference sequence). Unmatched junction bases numbered 7, after V lost 2 bases and J lost 10 bases. The length of the CDR3 is 13 residues. CDR3 nucleotides: TGTGCCTGGAGTCCCGGACTAGCAGGGGAGCAGTTCTTC. Translated, it gives CAWSPGLAGEQFF.

The V and J genes are TRBV10-3 and TRBJ2-1; TRBD2 matches at 7 bases. This CDR3 is 17 amino acids long. V shed 4 bases and J 2 bases; nucleotides not matched to a gene: 11. Germline assignment: CDR1 ENHRY and CDR2 SYGVKD. CDR3 sequence: CAISARGAGDTYNEQFF. The CDR3 DNA reads TGTGCCATCAGTGCCCGAGGGGCGGGAGATACCTACAATGAGCAGTTCTTC.